This TCR beta chain derives from a study of response to subunit inactivated influenza vaccine (dated by TCRdb to the late 2010s). For context, the study as a whole: To follow how T cells responded to a trivalent subunit inactivated influenza vaccine, the researchers relied on deep quantitative profiling of the T cell receptor repertoire. Summary of the overall study and its limitations: It was suggested by the authors that each seasonal influenza vaccination may recruit only a limited number of new T cells.

Ten or more counts support this clonotype. Its antigen is not yet known. No base-level quality is on record; no much larger clone is a single base apart. To prepare the library, RT-PCR was applied. The instrument given in TCRdb is Illumina HiSeq 2500. TCRdb applied fastp at Q25 and MiXCR to the public reads, then kept only in-frame beta chains. For every CDR3 protein sequence, its rows merge into one entry that carries the most common genes and DNA. The sample table records 500,000 to 550,000 distinct CDR3 sequences; approximately 7.6% of these occur just once. The ten largest clones capture roughly 13% of the sample. CDR3 length: 13 amino acids, cysteine to phenylalanine. The read is trimmed to its CDR3 DNA, 39 bases read in frame from base 1. V loses 5 bases at its end and J loses 6 bases; junction bases beyond the gene matches: 8. As encoded in the germline V gene (reference sequence), CDR1 is DFQATT while CDR2 is SNEGSKA.

The V and J genes are TRBV20-1 and TRBJ1-1, with 8 middle bases fitting TRBD1. This receptor was obtained from a man aged 45-69 years who received an inactivated influenza vaccine. Donor details come from another sample of the same person, matched by shared clones. Sequenced here: PBMCs from blood, sampled around 25 months after vaccination. The CDR3 reads as follows: CSARWGQDPEAFF. The DNA sequence is given as TGCAGTGCTCGCTGGGGACAGGACCCTGAAGCTTTCTTT.